A single sample is the source of the 11 T cell receptor beta chains below, sequenced in a study of cytomegalovirus exposure and HLA in healthy donors. The primer mix had 60 Vbeta and 13 Jbeta primers. The protocol was immunoSEQ multiplex PCR, while the TCRdb copy is restricted to in-frame clones and leaves out a portion. The table has more than 90,000 clones, about 75% seen once. Specimen: PBMCs. These receptors originate from a man in his forties in good health and CMV-seropositive.

The V gene is TRBV18, the J gene TRBJ2-7, with TRBD2 as a possible D gene (5 bases). V lost 0 bases to trimming and J lost 2 bases, with 14 bases between them. CDR1 KGHSH and CDR2 LQKENI come from the germline V gene. The CDR3 runs 16 residues. CDR3 in amino acids: CASSPPGVARTYEQYF. The CDR3 coding sequence is TGTGCCAGCTCACCACCCGGAGTAGCGAGAACCTACGAGCAGTACTTC.

The chain links TRBV27 to TRBJ2-7; D is undetermined. The V end was cut by 4 bases, the J end by 5 bases, with 15 bases between. The CDR3 totals 14 residues. Germline CDR1 reads MNHEY; CDR2 reads SMNVEV (reference sequence). The CDR3, as DNA: TGTGCCAGCAGTTCCTTAGCAACTAACCACGAGCAGTACTTC. Amino acids: CASSSLATNHEQYF.

This clone turned up a few times. The J gene is TRBJ1-1, the V gene TRBV5-4, with D perhaps matching TRBD1 (6 bases). The CDR3 runs 15 residues. Between the trimmed V and J ends, which lost 4 bases and 0 bases, there was a span of 13 bases. Germline CDR1 SGHNT, CDR2 YYREEE (reference sequence). The DNA for the CDR3 is TGTGCCAGCAGCCCGAGGGGGAATATGAACACTGAAGCTTTCTTT. The encoded protein is CASSPRGNMNTEAFF.

The chain joins TRBV2 to TRBJ2-4, with a tentative D call TRBD2 (6 bases). Germline values: CDR1 SNHLY, CDR2 FYNNEI. The CDR3 extends over 15 amino acids. Trimming stripped 7 bases from V and 0 bases from J, with 13 bases between. This CDR3 reads CASTEAGTAKNIQYF. The DNA for the CDR3 is TGTGCCAGCACAGAGGCGGGGACAGCCAAAAACATTCAGTACTTC.

This clone has more than one count but fewer than ten. V gene TRBV7-8 combines with J gene TRBJ2-7; 7 bases align to TRBD1. The V and J ends lost 7 bases and 2 bases, in that order; junction bases with no gene match: 5. The V gene's germline CDR1 is SGHVS and CDR2 FQNEAQ. CDR3 length: 13 residues. The CDR3 loop reads CASNHGQAYEQYF. In DNA form, the CDR3 reads TGTGCCAGCAACCACGGACAGGCCTACGAGCAGTACTTC.

The chain links TRBV7-2 to TRBJ2-7; a weak D match, TRBD2 (5 bases). Germline V gene sequence: CDR1 SGHTA, CDR2 FQGNSA. V was trimmed by 0 bases and J by 5 bases, leaving 17 bases between them. The CDR3 runs to 16 residues. In DNA, the CDR3 is TGTGCCAGCAGCTTAGCGGGCCTCGGTGGGCGGGACGAGCAGTACTTC. Protein: CASSLAGLGGRDEQYF. Full variable domain (rest looked up from reference TRBV7-2 and TRBJ2-7): GAGVSQSPSNKVTEKGKDVELRCDPISGHTALYWYRQSLGQGLEFLIYFQGNSAPDKSGLPSDRFSAERTGGSVSTLTIQRTQQEDSAVYLCASSLAGLGGRDEQYFGPGTRLTVT.

This clone was picked up a small number of times. The rearrangement links TRBV6-4 to TRBJ2-1, with 7 positions matching TRBD1. This CDR3 is 14 amino acids long. V lost 0 bases and J lost 13; bases outside the gene matches: 9. Germline V gene sequence: CDR1 MRHNA, CDR2 SNTAGT. Written as DNA, the CDR3 is TGTGCCAGCAGTGACTCTGGACAGGCGGTCCGACAGTTCTTC. Encoded protein: CASSDSGQAVRQFF.

The V call is TRBV7-9, the J call TRBJ2-3, with 13 bases aligning to TRBD2. The CDR3 is 15 amino acids. Germline V lookup: CDR1 SEHNR, CDR2 FQNEAQ (reference sequence). V lost 10 bases to trimming and J lost 6 bases; unmatched junction nucleotides: 10. CDR3 protein: CATRGTSGVTDTQYF. The CDR3 DNA sequence: TGTGCCACCAGGGGGACTAGCGGGGTGACGGATACGCAGTATTTT.

The rearrangement joins TRBV6-5 to TRBJ1-5; no reliable D call. From germline, CDR1 is MNHEY and CDR2 SVGAGI. Deletions cut 2 bases from V and 4 bases from J, with 6 bases between. CDR3 length equals 13 residues. CDR3 coding DNA: TGTGCCAGCAGTTACGGCGGGAATCAGCCCCAGCATTTT. This gives the protein CASSYGGNQPQHF.

The chain uses TRBV7-2 and TRBJ2-1; TRBD1 or TRBD2 may be the D gene (6 bases each). The germline CDR1 and CDR2 sequences are SGHTA and FQGNSA. V lost 5 bases, J lost 9 bases, and 14 bases lay in between. CDR3 length: 13 residues. CDR3 residues: CASSLGGPGEQFF. CDR3 in DNA: TGTGCCAGCAGCCTAGGGGGGCCTGGTGAGCAGTTCTTC.

This sequence joins TRBV5-1 and TRBJ2-7, with D perhaps matching TRBD2 (5 bases). Trimming pared 3 bases from V and 2 bases from J, leaving 12 bases between. Germline CDR1 reads SGHRS; CDR2 reads YFSETQ. This CDR3 has 14 residues. CDR3 in amino acids: CASSSFGEAYEQYF. The CDR3 nucleotides are TGCGCCAGCAGCTCCTTCGGGGAAGCCTACGAGCAGTACTTC.